The clone carrying this T cell receptor beta chain was recorded only once. What it binds is unknown. Roughly 0.5 to 1 ug RNA was reverse transcribed with random hexamers. Amplification of TCR beta CDR3 used immunoSEQ multiplex PCR across 54 Vbeta and 13 Jbeta. Using its own MiXCR run on the immunoSEQ multiplex PCR reads, TCRdb lists one record per CDR3 protein. The sample has approximately 190,000 distinct CDR3 sequences; 85% to 95% are singletons. In blood CD8+ and CD4+ T cells, TCR beta underwent sequencing. The entry originates in a study of CD8 T cells in Susac syndrome. Looking at the study overall: Sequenced Susac syndrome patients included about six with clinically active disease and eight in remission. Study results and limitations: Only a relatively small number of individuals were included in the TCR sequencing and HLA analysis.

The CDR3 runs to 16 residues. Germline loops: CDR1 SNHLY, CDR2 FYNNEI. Trimming pared 2 bases from V and 0 bases from J, leaving 11 bases between. The source of this sequence is a human donor with Susac syndrome. The rearrangement uses TRBV2 and TRBJ2-1; a possible D gene is TRBD2 (6 bases). The sample comprised CD8+ T cells from PBMCs. CDR3 in DNA: TGTGCCAGCAGTGAATCGGGGGACGGCTCCTACAATGAGCAGTTCTTC. It codes for CASSESGDGSYNEQFF.